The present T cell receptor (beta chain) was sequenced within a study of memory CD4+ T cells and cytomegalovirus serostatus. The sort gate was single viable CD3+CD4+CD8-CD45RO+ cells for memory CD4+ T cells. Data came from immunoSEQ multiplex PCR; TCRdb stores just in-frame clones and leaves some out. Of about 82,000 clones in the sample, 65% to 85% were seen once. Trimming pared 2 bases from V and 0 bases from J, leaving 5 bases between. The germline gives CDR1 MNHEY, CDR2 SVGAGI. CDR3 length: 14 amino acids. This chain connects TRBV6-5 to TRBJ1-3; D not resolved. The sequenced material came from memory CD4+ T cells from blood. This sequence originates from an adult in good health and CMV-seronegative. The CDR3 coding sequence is TGTGCCAGCAGTTACGAGTTCTCTGGAAACACCATATATTTT. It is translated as CASSYEFSGNTIYF.